This T cell receptor (beta chain) was observed in a study of graft-versus-host responses after intestinal transplantation. Study at large: All recipients were given anti-thymocyte globulin induction, and tacrolimus and steroids were then administered for roughly three years.

Study conclusions and caveats: High graft-versus-host to host-versus-graft clonal ratios were found in allografts of patients who had graft-donor T cell macrochimerism.

Of note for this clone: Its target is unknown.

TCRdb keeps only in-frame clones here, not all; method: immunoSEQ multiplex PCR. The data hold tens of thousands of clones, with 94% observed a single time. Germline lookup yields CDR1 SGHTA and CDR2 FQGNSA. V was clipped by 5 bases and J by 6 bases, with 17 bases between them. This CDR3 region has 14 residues. J is TRBJ2-7 and V is TRBV7-2, with D possibly being TRBD1 or TRBD2 (5 bases each). This TCR was sampled from a human donor who was the organ donor for an intestinal transplant. This specimen consisted of unstimulated CD4+ T cells sorted from spleen or lymph node cells, obtained before transplant. CDR3 loop: CASSPLGLAGEQYF. In DNA, the CDR3 is TGTGCCAGCAGCCCCTTGGGGCTAGCTGGCGAGCAGTACTTC.